The 17 T cell receptor beta chains below were found in one sample sequenced in a study of blood T cell repertoires in COVID-19. Data came from immunoSEQ multiplex PCR; TCRdb stores just in-frame clones and leaves some out. The table lists 60,000 or so clones, approximately 89% of them singletons. The sequencing input was peripheral blood. Receptors were obtained from a man in his fifties or sixties with acute or convalescent COVID-19.

V is TRBV14 and J is TRBJ1-2; possibly TRBD1 for D (6 bases). Germline assignment: CDR1 SGHDN and CDR2 FVKESK. This CDR3 spans 15 amino acids. V was cut by 4 bases and J by 2 bases, with 14 bases left in between. Here the CDR3 reads CASSPSTGRNYGYTF. The CDR3 DNA is TGTGCCAGCAGCCCGTCGACAGGAAGGAACTATGGCTACACCTTC.

The chain has TRBV19 and TRBJ1-3; D unresolved. The V and J ends lost 10 bases and 4 bases respectively, with 14 bases between them. The CDR3 loop spans 13 amino acids. From germline, CDR1 is LNHDA and CDR2 SQIVND (reference sequence). CDR3 sequence (DNA): TGTGCCACGGGAGGACTTGGGGGAAACACCATATATTTT. Translated, it gives CATGGLGGNTIYF.

This clone was detected once. This chain joins TRBV14 and TRBJ1-2; 9 bases are shared with TRBD1. CDR1 SGHDN and CDR2 FVKESK come from the germline V gene. Trimming cost V 5 bases and J 7 bases; bases outside gene matches: 14. CDR3 length equals 16 residues. CDR3 nucleotides: TGTGCCAGCAGCGCCGACCCGACAGGGGGTATTGTTGGCTACACCTTC. Encoded protein: CASSADPTGGIVGYTF.

The V gene is TRBV19, the J gene TRBJ1-5; D is possibly TRBD1 (6 bases). This CDR3 spans 14 amino acids. Germline assignment: CDR1 LNHDA and CDR2 SQIVND (reference sequence). V was clipped by 7 bases and J by 4 bases, with 14 bases between them. CDR3 bases: TGTGCCAGTACCACTCAGGGGATAAATCAGCCCCAGCATTTT. Its translation: CASTTQGINQPQHF.

This clone was seen only a few times. The chain employs TRBV13 and TRBJ2-5, with 13 bases that match TRBD2. J gave up 5 bases and V 4 bases, and 16 bases lay outside the gene matches. This CDR3 spans 19 amino acids. Germline loops: CDR1 PRHDT, CDR2 FYEKMQ (reference sequence). CDR3 coding DNA: TGTGCCAGCAGCTCCCGAAAAGCCACTAGCGGGGGGGCCAGGGAGACCCAGTACTTC. It yields the protein CASSSRKATSGGARETQYF.

This clone has just one count. This sample includes further DNA sequences coding for the same CDR3. The CDR3, as DNA: TGTGCCAGCTCACTAGCGCGAGAGAACACTGAAGCTTTCTTT. Translation: CASSLARENTEAFF. The V call is TRBV18, the J call TRBJ1-1; D is unclear. Per the germline V gene, CDR1 is KGHSH and CDR2 is LQKENI. The CDR3 runs 14 residues. Between the trimmed V and J ends, which lost 4 bases and 1 base, there was a span of 10 bases.

The chain links TRBV7-8 to TRBJ1-5, with TRBD1 matching 7 bases. V shed 1 base, J shed 5 bases, and the junction held 8 bases outside the gene matches. Germline assignment: CDR1 SGHVS and CDR2 FQNEAQ. The CDR3 extends over 16 amino acids. CDR3 region: CASSLGGTARDQPQHF. In nucleotides, the CDR3 is TGTGCCAGCAGCTTAGGGGGGACAGCAAGGGATCAGCCCCAGCATTTT.

This clone was counted a single time. An end of the junction does not agree with germline; a read error may underlie this. The V call is TRBV7-9, the J call TRBJ1-3, with D unresolved. CDR1 is SEHNR and CDR2 is FQNEAQ in the germline V gene (reference sequence). The CDR3 covers 12 residues. The CDR3 here is CASSLDGDTIYF. Here the CDR3 DNA reads TGTGCCAGCAGCTTAGATGGAGACACCATATATTTT.

This clone was counted only a few times. The V gene is TRBV7-2, the J gene TRBJ1-4, with D perhaps matching TRBD1 (5 bases). V dropped 4 bases and J dropped 5 bases, with 11 bases sitting between them. The CDR3 is 14 amino acids. Germline values: CDR1 SGHTA, CDR2 FQGNSA. CDR3 sequence: CASSSQGRNEKLFF. The CDR3 coding sequence is TGTGCCAGCAGCTCCCAGGGCAGGAATGAAAAACTGTTTTTT.

The chain recombines TRBV19 with TRBJ2-5; 10 bases are shared with TRBD2. The CDR3 sequence is 14 residues long. V was pared by 6 bases and J by 7 bases, with 8 bases of the junction left unmatched. CDR1 and CDR2 from the germline V gene are LNHDA and SQIVND (reference sequence). For the CDR3, the DNA is TGTGCCAGTAGCGAAGCGGGGGGGCCGGGGACCCAGTACTTC. It yields the protein CASSEAGGPGTQYF.

CDR3 DNA sequence: TGTGCTAGTGGTTTGAATACAGGGACTGGAAACACCATATATTTT. Amino acids: CASGLNTGTGNTIYF. The chain carries TRBV12-5 and TRBJ1-3; the D gene is possibly TRBD1 (6 bases). In germline, CDR1 is LGHNT, CDR2 FRNRAP. The CDR3 contains 15 residues. The germline V and J ends were trimmed by 2 bases and 2 bases, with 10 bases remaining between them.

This chain uses TRBV6-5 with TRBJ1-5, with 7 bases aligning to TRBD1. CDR3 length: 15 residues. J gave up 7 bases and V 0 bases, and 6 bases lay outside the gene matches. Germline-derived CDR1 and CDR2 are MNHEY and SVGAGI. CDR3 nucleotide sequence: TGTGCCAGCAGTTACTCGAAGGGGGCTGGACAGCCCCAGCATTTT. This encodes CASSYSKGAGQPQHF.

This sequence joins TRBV19 and TRBJ2-2; 9 bases match TRBD1. Germline lookup yields CDR1 LNHDA and CDR2 SQIVND (reference sequence). This CDR3 has 16 amino acids. The J segment lost 4 bases and the V segment lost 8 bases, leaving 11 bases of the junction unmatched. The CDR3 DNA follows: TGTGCCAGTTCGCCAACAGGGGGCGCTGGCACCGGGGAGCTGTTTTTT. Residues: CASSPTGGAGTGELFF.

The chain joins TRBV7-6 to TRBJ1-6; D may be TRBD1 (6 bases). There are 15 residues in the CDR3. Trimming left V 1 base short and J 10 bases short, with 14 bases between. Germline assignment: CDR1 SGHVS and CDR2 FNYEAQ. DNA for the CDR3: TGTGCCAGCAGCTTAGACCACAGGGTGCGATCACCCCTCCACTTT. Protein: CASSLDHRVRSPLHF.

CDR3 nucleotide sequence: TGTGCCAGCAGCTTAGGGGGCGCGCAGACCCAGTACTTC. Translation gives CASSLGGAQTQYF. The chain links TRBV7-2 to TRBJ2-5; D is possibly TRBD1 (5 bases). The ends were cut back, 1 base at V and 6 bases at J, with 9 bases in the middle. This CDR3 contains 13 residues. Germline V CDR1 and CDR2: SGHTA, FQGNSA. Full variable domain (remainder filled in from reference TRBV7-2 and TRBJ2-5): GAGVSQSPSNKVTEKGKDVELRCDPISGHTALYWYRQSLGQGLEFLIYFQGNSAPDKSGLPSDRFSAERTGGSVSTLTIQRTQQEDSAVYLCASSLGGAQTQYFGPGTRLLVL.

This chain connects TRBV19 to TRBJ2-1; no reliable D call. CDR1 LNHDA and CDR2 SQIVND come from the germline V gene (reference sequence). V was trimmed by 3 bases and J by 9 bases, leaving 6 bases between them. The CDR3 sequence is 11 residues long. The CDR3 loop reads CASSIEFEQFF. The CDR3 coding sequence is TGTGCCAGTAGTATTGAGTTTGAGCAGTTCTTC.

The chain links TRBV3-1 (or the pseudogene TRBV3-2) to TRBJ2-1; 16 bases line up with TRBD2. The CDR3 sequence is 20 residues long. Looked up from germline, CDR1 is LGHDT and CDR2 is YNNKEL (reference sequence). J gave up 1 base and V 3 bases, and 9 bases lay outside the gene matches. The CDR3 loop is CASSQPPGLAGGGSYNEQFF. CDR3 in DNA: TGTGCCAGCAGCCAGCCGCCGGGACTAGCGGGGGGGGGATCCTACAATGAGCAGTTCTTC.